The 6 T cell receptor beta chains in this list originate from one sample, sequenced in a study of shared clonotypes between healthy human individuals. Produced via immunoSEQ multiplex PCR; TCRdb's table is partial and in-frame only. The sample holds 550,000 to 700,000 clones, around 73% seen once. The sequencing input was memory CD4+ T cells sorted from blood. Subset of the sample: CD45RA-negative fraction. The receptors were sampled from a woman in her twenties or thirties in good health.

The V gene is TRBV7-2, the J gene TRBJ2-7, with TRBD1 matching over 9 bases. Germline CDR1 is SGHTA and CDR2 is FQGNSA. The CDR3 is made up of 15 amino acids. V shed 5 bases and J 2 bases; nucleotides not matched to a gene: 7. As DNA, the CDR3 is TGTGCCAGCAGCGTTGACAGGGGGAAGGCCTACGAGCAGTACTTC. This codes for CASSVDRGKAYEQYF. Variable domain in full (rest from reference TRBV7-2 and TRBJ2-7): GAGVSQSPSNKVTEKGKDVELRCDPISGHTALYWYRQSLGQGLEFLIYFQGNSAPDKSGLPSDRFSAERTGGSVSTLTIQRTQQEDSAVYLCASSVDRGKAYEQYFGPGTRLTVT.

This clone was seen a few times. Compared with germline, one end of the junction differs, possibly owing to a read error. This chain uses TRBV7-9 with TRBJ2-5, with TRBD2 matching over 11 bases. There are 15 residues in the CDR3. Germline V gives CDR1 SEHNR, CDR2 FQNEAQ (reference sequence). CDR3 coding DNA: TGTGCCAGCAGCCTAGCGGGAGGCCTCCAAGAGACCCAGTACTTC. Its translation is CASSLAGGLQETQYF.

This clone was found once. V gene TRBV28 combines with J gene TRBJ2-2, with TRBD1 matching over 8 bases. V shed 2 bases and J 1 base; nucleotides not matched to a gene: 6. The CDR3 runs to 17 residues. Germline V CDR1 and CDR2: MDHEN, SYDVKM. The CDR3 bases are TGTGCCAGCAGTTTAAAGCGGACAGGGCGGAACACCGGGGAGCTGTTTTTT. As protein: CASSLKRTGRNTGELFF.

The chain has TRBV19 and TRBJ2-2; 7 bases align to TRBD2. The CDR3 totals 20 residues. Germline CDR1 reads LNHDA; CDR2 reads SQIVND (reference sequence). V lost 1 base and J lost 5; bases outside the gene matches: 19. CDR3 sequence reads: CASSIGSYVGRKRGTGELFF. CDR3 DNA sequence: TGTGCCAGTAGTATAGGTTCGTATGTCGGGAGGAAACGTGGTACCGGGGAGCTGTTTTTT.

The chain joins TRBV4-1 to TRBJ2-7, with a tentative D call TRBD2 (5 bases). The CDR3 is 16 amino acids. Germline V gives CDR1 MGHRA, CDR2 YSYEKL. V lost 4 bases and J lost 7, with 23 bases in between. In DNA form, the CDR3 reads TGCGCCAGCAGCCGCTCCACTGTGGACTTCGCGAGTGAGCAGTACTTC. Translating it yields CASSRSTVDFASEQYF.

This CDR3 is CASSLGTGGPDTQYF. CDR3 bases: TGTGCCAGCAGCTTAGGAACGGGCGGACCGGATACGCAGTATTTT. This chain joins TRBV11-2 and TRBJ2-3; D not resolved. Per germline, CDR1 SGHAT and CDR2 FQNNGV. The CDR3 runs 15 residues. Deletions cut 1 base from V and 6 bases from J, with 14 bases between.